A single sample is the source of the 10 T cell receptor beta chains below, sequenced in a study of OX40 agonist ivuxolimab in advanced cancers. Some clones are missing from TCRdb's copy, which holds only in-frame ones; the method was immunoSEQ multiplex PCR. The data contain around 89,000 clones, approximately 91% of them singletons. This material consisted of CD4+ or CD8+ T cells sorted from blood, taken in a trial of the OX40 agonist ivuxolimab. These receptors were obtained from an adult with an advanced solid tumor such as melanoma, head and neck, liver or kidney cancer.

The V and J genes are TRBV7-2 and TRBJ2-1, with D maybe TRBD1 (5 bases). Germline CDR1 and CDR2: SGHTA and FQGNSA. This CDR3 has 12 amino acids. V lost 1 base and J lost 15, with 13 bases in between. Here the CDR3 DNA reads TGTGCCAGCAGCTTAGATCGGCAGGGTCGGTTCTTC. It specifies CASSLDRQGRFF.

This chain joins TRBV27 and TRBJ1-4; no definite D call. This CDR3 comprises 14 residues. With 2 bases removed from V and 1 base from J, the gap between germline ends came to 5 bases. Germline V lookup: CDR1 MNHEY, CDR2 SMNVEV (reference sequence). The CDR3 nucleotides read TGTGCCAGCAGTTTAAAGGGAACTAATGAAAAACTGTTTTTT. Its translation: CASSLKGTNEKLFF.

V usage is TRBV9 and J usage is TRBJ2-3, with 9 bases matching TRBD2. The germline V gene has CDR1 SGDLS and CDR2 YYNGEE. V was clipped by 4 bases and J by 4 bases; unmatched bases: 13. This CDR3 has 17 residues. CDR3 in amino acids: CASSPVTAGGPADTQYF. DNA of the CDR3: TGTGCCAGCAGCCCCGTCACGGCGGGGGGGCCGGCAGATACGCAGTATTTT. Using reference TRBV9 and TRBJ2-3 for the parts outside the CDR3, the full variable domain is DSGVTQTPKHLITATGQRVTLRCSPRSGDLSVYWYQQSLDQGLQFLIQYYNGEERAKGNILERFSAQQFPDLHSELNLSSLELGDSALYFCASSPVTAGGPADTQYFGPGTRLTVL.

This clone was seen a few times. The chain combines TRBV29-1 with TRBJ2-5; D may be TRBD1 or TRBD2 (5 bases each). Germline lookup yields CDR1 SQVTM and CDR2 ANQGSEA. Trimming left V 8 bases short and J 5 bases short, with 15 bases between. The length of the CDR3 is 12 residues. As DNA, the CDR3 is TGCAGCCCAGGGTTGGGAGTGGAGACCCAGTACTTC. Its protein is CSPGLGVETQYF.

The genes are TRBV7-2 and TRBJ2-3; D is ambiguous. The CDR3 length is 13 residues. In germline, CDR1 is SGHTA, CDR2 FQGNSA. V lost 3 bases and J lost 2, with 6 bases in between. The CDR3 bases are TGTGCCAGCAGCTTCGACCCCACAGATACGCAGTATTTT. As protein: CASSFDPTDTQYF.

The chain joins TRBV18 to TRBJ2-5; 8 nucleotides line up with TRBD1. Germline lookup yields CDR1 KGHSH and CDR2 LQKENI. Germline trimming cut 6 bases from V and 5 bases from J; bases unmatched to any gene: 14. The CDR3 is 16 residues long. CDR3 protein: CASSLNSAGGKETQYF. DNA for the CDR3: TGTGCCAGCTCCCTAAACTCGGCAGGGGGCAAGGAGACCCAGTACTTC. The variable domain in full, completed from reference TRBV18 and TRBJ2-5, reads NAGVMQNPRHLVRRRGQEARLRCSPMKGHSHVYWYRQLPEEGLKFMVYLQKENIIDESGMPKERFSAEFPKEGPSILRIQQVVRGDSAAYFCASSLNSAGGKETQYFGPGTRLLVL.

The chain carries TRBV28 and TRBJ1-6; D gene uncertain. Trimming stripped 5 bases from V and 9 bases from J, with 11 bases between. Germline CDR1 and CDR2: MDHEN and SYDVKM. The CDR3 extends over 13 amino acids. The CDR3 DNA sequence: TGTGCCAGCAGTGGCATTCTGGGTTCACCCCTCCACTTT. Translated, it gives CASSGILGSPLHF.

This rearrangement joins TRBV19 to TRBJ1-2; D might be TRBD1 (6 bases). From germline, CDR1 is LNHDA and CDR2 SQIVND (reference sequence). Trimming removed 4 bases at V and 8 bases at J, with 20 bases between. This CDR3 has 15 residues. The CDR3 loop reads CASSKGDRRPNGYTF. CDR3 DNA sequence: TGTGCCAGTAGTAAGGGAGACAGGCGACCCAACGGCTACACCTTC.

This rearrangement joins TRBV15 to TRBJ2-7; D gene ambiguous. The CDR3 has 14 residues. Germline assignment: CDR1 LNHNV and CDR2 YYDKDF (reference sequence). Deletions cut 1 base from V and 0 bases from J, with 7 bases between. CDR3 nucleotides: TGTGCCACCAGCAGAGCCGCGTCCTCCTACGAGCAGTACTTC. It is translated as CATSRAASSYEQYF. The complete variable domain, with remaining parts taken from reference TRBV15 and TRBJ2-7, reads DAMVIQNPRYQVTQFGKPVTLSCSQTLNHNVMYWYQQKSSQAPKLLFHYYDKDFNNEADTPDNFQSRRPNTSFCFLDIRSPGLGDTAMYLCATSRAASSYEQYFGPGTRLTVT.

V usage is TRBV19 and J usage is TRBJ2-5; TRBD2 might be the D (6 bases). V was clipped by 8 bases and J by 3 bases, with 10 bases between them. Looked up from germline, CDR1 is LNHDA and CDR2 is SQIVND (reference sequence). The CDR3 totals 12 residues. In DNA form, the CDR3 reads TGTGCCAGTTCTGCGGGGAAAGAGACCCAGTACTTC. This gives the protein CASSAGKETQYF. Filled out from reference TRBV19 and TRBJ2-5, the complete variable domain reads DGGITQSPKYLFRKEGQNVTLSCEQNLNHDAMYWYRQDPGQGLRLIYYSQIVNDFQKGDIAEGYSVSREKKESFPLTVTSAQKNPTAFYLCASSAGKETQYFGPGTRLLVL.